What follows describes a single TCR beta chain. The antigen remains undetermined. The V gene's germline CDR1 is MRHNA and CDR2 SNTAGT. The V end lost 7 bases, the J end lost 0 bases, and 9 bases lay between the germline ends. The CDR3 runs 13 residues. This sample was included in a study of cytomegalovirus exposure and HLA in healthy donors. Study information: A prior analysis found more than 90 million unique TCR beta sequences from around 200 million T cells. Regarding the study as a whole: Reports indicate that TCR beta sequences accurately predicted the HLA-A and HLA-B alleles of most subjects.

Primers included in the PCR were 60 Vbeta and 13 Jbeta primers. Clones were sequenced by immunoSEQ multiplex PCR, and TCRdb holds only the in-frame ones, with some missing. The sample consists of nearly 200,000 clones, roughly 83% of them appearing once. Every donor was a healthy person donating bone marrow. The chain couples TRBV6-4 to TRBJ1-1; no clear D gene. The sequence was collected from a male donor in good health and CMV-seropositive. The specimen was PBMCs. In nucleotides, the CDR3 is TGTGCCAGCAATGGAGAAGTGAACACTGAAGCTTTCTTT. This gives the protein CASNGEVNTEAFF.